Following are 24 T cell receptor beta chains from one sample sequenced in a study of blood T cell repertoires in COVID-19. This table comes from immunoSEQ multiplex PCR, and its TCRdb copy is limited to in-frame clones, with some not included. This table holds a few hundred thousand clones, 89% found once. The sequenced sample consisted of PBMCs or T cells enriched from blood (not recorded which). The receptor source for this set is a woman in her thirties or forties who had recovered from COVID-19.

The chain links TRBV5-8 to TRBJ1-2; 7 positions agree with TRBD1. V shed 0 bases and J 6 bases; nucleotides not matched to a gene: 5. The germline V gene has CDR1 SGHTS and CDR2 YDEGEE. The CDR3 covers 14 residues. CDR3 DNA: TGTGCCAGCAGCTTGGTAGGGGGCTGGCATGGCTACACCTTC. Translated, it gives CASSLVGGWHGYTF.

Regarding this clone: This CDR3 is also generated by other DNA sequences in the sample. The chain combines TRBV18 with TRBJ2-1, with 11 bases lining up with TRBD2. Germline values: CDR1 KGHSH, CDR2 LQKENI. The length of the CDR3 is 14 residues. V lost 3 bases and J lost 6; bases outside the gene matches: 1. CDR3 DNA: TGTGCCAGCTCACCTGGGACTAGCGGCAATGAGCAGTTCTTC. Protein: CASSPGTSGNEQFF.

This clone was recorded a few times. The rearrangement links TRBV9 to TRBJ2-7, with 7 nucleotides matching TRBD2. The trim removed 7 bases at V and 5 bases at J, leaving 18 bases unmatched. This CDR3 region has 16 residues. The V gene's germline CDR1 is SGDLS and CDR2 YYNGEE. CDR3 loop: CASSQVVGAGSNEQYF. The DNA for the CDR3 is TGTGCCAGCTCCCAAGTAGTAGGAGCGGGATCAAACGAGCAGTACTTC.

The chain is built from TRBV4-1 and TRBJ2-3; TRBD2 matches 7 bases. CDR3 size: 15 residues. With V trimmed by 3 bases and J by 3 bases, 6 bases remained unmatched. Germline-derived CDR1 and CDR2 are MGHRA and YSYEKL. The CDR3 bases are TGCGCCAGCAGCCACCTTTGGGGGGGAACAGATACGCAGTATTTT. The encoded protein is CASSHLWGGTDTQYF.

J is TRBJ2-2 and V is TRBV30; 8 bases match TRBD1. J lost 6 bases, V lost 4 bases, and 7 bases had no gene match. CDR1 is GTSNPN and CDR2 is SVGIG in the germline V gene (reference sequence). CDR3 length: 14 residues. The CDR3 reads CAWTYQGAAGELFF. The CDR3 DNA follows: TGTGCCTGGACTTACCAGGGGGCCGCCGGGGAGCTGTTTTTT. The variable domain in full, with the rest retrieved from reference TRBV30 and TRBJ2-2, is SQTIHQWPATLVQPVGSPLSLECTVEGTSNPNLYWYRQAAGRGLQLLFYSVGIGQISSEVPQNLSASRPQDRQFILSSKKLLLSDSGFYLCAWTYQGAAGELFFGEGSRLTVL.

This clone showed up just a few times. The chain has TRBV5-1 and TRBJ1-3, with 11 bases aligning to TRBD1. Germline CDR1 is SGHRS and CDR2 is YFSETQ. Unmatched junction bases numbered 2, after V lost 0 bases and J lost 0 bases. This CDR3 is 17 amino acids long. The CDR3 here is CASSLGTGGYSGNTIYF. The CDR3, as DNA: TGCGCCAGCAGCTTGGGGACAGGGGGCTACTCTGGAAACACCATATATTTT. Combining the CDR3 with reference TRBV5-1 and TRBJ1-3 gives the whole variable domain KAGVTQTPRYLIKTRGQQVTLSCSPISGHRSVSWYQQTPGQGLQFLFEYFSETQRNKGNFPGRFSGRQFSNSRSEMNVSTLELGDSALYLCASSLGTGGYSGNTIYFGEGSWLTVV.

The genes are TRBV18 and TRBJ2-3; 15 bases fit TRBD2. Germline CDR1 reads KGHSH; CDR2 reads LQKENI. The CDR3 has 17 amino acids. Trimming at V came to 3 bases and at J to 5 bases, leaving 6 bases not matched to a gene. The CDR3 reads CASSPPGLAGGQDTQYF. As DNA, the CDR3 is TGTGCCAGCTCACCCCCCGGACTAGCGGGGGGGCAAGATACGCAGTATTTT.

The rearrangement uses TRBV11-2 and TRBJ2-7, with D possibly matching TRBD1 (5 bases). With 4 bases removed from V and 2 bases from J, the gap between germline ends came to 9 bases. CDR3 length: 13 residues. Germline assignment: CDR1 SGHAT and CDR2 FQNNGV. In DNA form, the CDR3 reads TGTGCCAGCAGCTCAACAGGAACCTACGAGCAGTACTTC. Translation: CASSSTGTYEQYF.

The chain combines TRBV18 with TRBJ1-1, with D unresolved. The V and J ends lost 6 bases and 1 base respectively, with 15 bases between them. This CDR3 is built from 15 residues. Germline CDR1 KGHSH, CDR2 LQKENI. The CDR3 loop is CASSPGGHGNTEAFF. CDR3 nucleotide sequence: TGTGCCAGCTCCCCCGGAGGGCACGGGAACACTGAAGCTTTCTTT.

V usage is TRBV6-5 and J usage is TRBJ2-3; maybe TRBD2 (7 bases). The length of the CDR3 is 16 residues. CDR1 is MNHEY and CDR2 is SVGAGI in the germline V gene. Deletions cut 1 base from V and 1 base from J, with 12 bases between. CDR3 region: CASSYWGGARTDTQYF. DNA of the CDR3: TGTGCCAGCAGTTACTGGGGGGGGGCCCGCACAGATACGCAGTATTTT.

CDR3 protein: CASSWGAGGDYGYTF. The CDR3 DNA follows: TGTGCCAGCAGCTGGGGGGCTGGGGGGGACTATGGCTACACCTTC. V gene TRBV5-5 combines with J gene TRBJ1-2; D is possibly TRBD1 (6 bases). Between the trimmed V and J ends, which lost 3 bases and 3 bases, there was a span of 15 bases. Germline-derived CDR1 and CDR2 are SGHKS and YYEKEE (reference sequence). The CDR3 spans 15 residues.

The V call is TRBV4-3, the J call TRBJ1-6; 7 nucleotides match TRBD1. In germline, CDR1 is LGHNA, CDR2 YSLEER. This CDR3 is 18 amino acids long. Germline trimming cut 0 bases from V and 0 bases from J; bases unmatched to any gene: 5. The CDR3 loop is CASSQDGDRSSYNSPLHF. The CDR3 DNA is TGCGCCAGCAGCCAAGATGGGGACAGAAGCTCCTATAATTCACCCCTCCACTTT.

The chain links TRBV6-4 to TRBJ2-3; TRBD2 is a possible D gene (5 bases). The V end lost 3 bases, the J end lost 5 bases, and 12 bases lay between the germline ends. The CDR3 is 14 amino acids. Germline CDR1 reads MRHNA; CDR2 reads SNTAGT. The CDR3: CASSESGEGDTQYF. The CDR3 DNA follows: TGTGCCAGCAGTGAAAGTGGAGAGGGAGATACGCAGTATTTT.

V and J are TRBV11-1 and TRBJ1-4, with TRBD1 matching 7 bases. CDR1 is SGHAT and CDR2 is FQDESV in the germline V gene (reference sequence). Trimming at V came to 5 bases and at J to 5 bases, leaving 5 bases not matched to a gene. CDR3 size: 14 residues. The CDR3 reads CASSPGQPNEKLFF. CDR3 DNA: TGTGCCAGCAGCCCGGGACAGCCGAATGAAAAACTGTTTTTT.

The CDR3 DNA is TGTGCCAGCAGTTTTAGCGACAGGGGTCATTATGGCTACACCTTC. Encoded protein: CASSFSDRGHYGYTF. The V and J genes are TRBV7-9 and TRBJ1-2; 8 bases are shared with TRBD1. V was clipped by 6 bases and J by 5 bases; unmatched bases: 11. Germline CDR1 SEHNR, CDR2 FQNEAQ (reference sequence). The CDR3 length is 15 residues.

A remark on this clone: Other DNA sequences in the sample encode the same CDR3. The chain is built from TRBV19 and TRBJ2-1; 7 nucleotides line up with TRBD2. The CDR3 consists of 15 residues. The germline V gene has CDR1 LNHDA and CDR2 SQIVND (reference sequence). J was trimmed by 4 bases and V by 1 base; bases with no gene match: 4. CDR3 residues: CASSIAGGPYNEQFF. In DNA, the CDR3 is TGTGCCAGTAGTATAGCGGGGGGTCCTTACAATGAGCAGTTCTTC.

This clone has more than one count but fewer than ten. V is TRBV15 and J is TRBJ1-5; weak D call: TRBD1 (6 bases). Germline V gene lookup returns CDR1 LNHNV and CDR2 YYDKDF (reference sequence). V shed 4 bases and J shed 2 bases, with 18 bases lying between them. CDR3 size: 17 residues. CDR3 nucleotides: TGTGCCACCAGCAACGACTCGGCAGGGGTGGGCAATCAGCCCCAGCATTTT. Encoded protein: CATSNDSAGVGNQPQHF.

This clone was seen a few times. This sample also contains other DNA sequences that code for the same CDR3. The J gene is TRBJ2-7, the V gene TRBV7-2, with TRBD2 identical over 12 bases. The germline gives CDR1 SGHTA, CDR2 FQGNSA. There are 15 residues in the CDR3. J lost 2 bases, V lost 3 bases, and 2 bases had no gene match. The CDR3 coding sequence is TGTGCCAGCAGCTTCGCTAGCGGGGGGGCCTACGAGCAGTACTTC. It specifies CASSFASGGAYEQYF. The whole variable domain, filled in from reference TRBV7-2 and TRBJ2-7, reads GAGVSQSPSNKVTEKGKDVELRCDPISGHTALYWYRQSLGQGLEFLIYFQGNSAPDKSGLPSDRFSAERTGGSVSTLTIQRTQQEDSAVYLCASSFASGGAYEQYFGPGTRLTVT.

This chain links TRBV5-6 with TRBJ2-1; possible D gene TRBD1, 5 bases. Trimming took 0 bases from V and 4 from J, leaving 11 bases between them. CDR3 length: 15 residues. Germline V gives CDR1 SGHDT, CDR2 YYEEEE. The CDR3 nucleotides are TGTGCCAGCAGCTTGGAGGGGTTATCTTACAATGAGCAGTTCTTC. It specifies CASSLEGLSYNEQFF.

The chain carries TRBV9 and TRBJ1-2, with TRBD1 as a possible D gene (6 bases). The germline gives CDR1 SGDLS, CDR2 YYNGEE. Between the trimmed V and J ends, which lost 2 bases and 3 bases, there was a span of 11 bases. The CDR3 totals 14 residues. The chain's CDR3 is CASSVGGRDYGYTF. The CDR3 DNA reads TGTGCCAGCAGCGTGGGGGGGCGCGACTATGGCTACACCTTC.

The rearrangement uses TRBV11-3 and TRBJ2-4; 9 nucleotides align to TRBD2. This CDR3 comprises 16 residues. CDR1 and CDR2 from the germline V gene are SGHNT and YENEEA. V was pared by 1 base and J by 7 bases, with 8 bases of the junction left unmatched. The CDR3 sequence is CASSLGRGGRRNIQYF. CDR3 bases: TGTGCCAGCAGCTTAGGGCGGGGGGGCCGGAGGAACATTCAGTACTTC.

The chain recombines TRBV7-6 with TRBJ1-6, with TRBD1 identical over 7 bases. The ends lost 5 bases at V and 6 bases at J; junction bases unmatched: 4. The germline gives CDR1 SGHVS, CDR2 FNYEAQ. The CDR3 totals 14 residues. DNA of the CDR3: TGTGCCAGCAGCCCGGGACAGCTTAATTCACCCCTCCACTTT. Encoded protein: CASSPGQLNSPLHF.

The CDR3 is CASSPDVYGLGLNEQFF. CDR3 nucleotides: TGTGCCAGCTCACCGGATGTTTACGGACTAGGCCTCAATGAGCAGTTCTTC. The chain employs TRBV18 and TRBJ2-1; 7 nucleotides line up with TRBD2. With 3 bases clipped from V and 6 bases from J, the junction kept 14 bases outside the gene matches. In germline, CDR1 is KGHSH, CDR2 LQKENI. The CDR3 covers 17 residues.

The chain recombines TRBV19 with TRBJ2-7; 9 positions match TRBD1. V was clipped by 5 bases and J by 1 base; unmatched bases: 9. Germline V gives CDR1 LNHDA, CDR2 SQIVND (reference sequence). The CDR3 is made up of 16 amino acids. The CDR3 nucleotides are TGTGCCAGTAGTCCCACACCGGGACAGGGTTCCTACGAGCAGTACTTC. Amino acid sequence: CASSPTPGQGSYEQYF.